Included here is one TCR beta chain sequence, with context. The antigen remains undetermined. This sample is part of a study of CD8 T cells in ankylosing spondylitis. Regarding the study as a whole: Made up of about eight highly homologous variants, a TCR beta motif appeared characteristic of ankylosing spondylitis blood.

The ends lost 1 base at V and 4 bases at J; junction bases unmatched: 14. Looked up from germline, CDR1 is LGHNA and CDR2 is YNFKEQ. CDR3 length: 18 amino acids. Libraries of TCR beta came from quantitative 5'-RACE with molecular barcodes. TCRdb used MiXCR to reprocess the 5' RACE reads, holding one entry per CDR3 protein. The data hold tens of thousands of distinct CDR3 sequences, with around 27% observed a single time. Material: blood, either unsorted or a sorted T cell fraction (not recorded which). The gene calls are TRBV4-2 and TRBJ2-3, with 7 nucleotides matching TRBD1. The sequence was obtained from a male donor with ankylosing spondylitis or in good health (not recorded which). The CDR3 DNA reads as TGTGCCAGCAGCCAAGGAGCCCAGACAGGGACAGTGGCAGATACGCAGTATTTT. Its protein product is CASSQGAQTGTVADTQYF.